Here is one T cell receptor (beta chain) with its context. Lactation, pregnancy, other autoimmune disease or uncontrolled infection excluded patients. On the basis of clinical symptoms, serum thyroxine and TRAb, thyroid ultrasound and orbital computed tomography, diagnoses were made. The CDR3 length is 12 residues. V shed 6 bases and J shed 7 bases, with 12 bases lying between them. Looked up from germline, CDR1 is WSHSY and CDR2 is SAAADI. The data belong to a study of T cells in Graves' hyperthyroidism and ophthalmopathy. TCR beta CDR3 sequences were amplified from RNA transcripts. Carried out on the TCR CDR3, a first-round RT-PCR used the HTBI primer set. TCRdb called the multiplex PCR reads again in MiXCR, with one record for every CDR3 protein. The repertoire has about 620,000 distinct CDR3 sequences, 15% to 20% of them found once; the top ten carry less than 4.5%.

The source is a woman aged 30 to 39 with Graves' hyperthyroidism. The chain joins TRBV10-2 to TRBJ1-1, with D possibly being TRBD1 (6 bases). The specimen sequenced was blood. The CDR3 region is CASSNGQIEAFF. The CDR3 DNA follows: TGCGCCAGCAGCAACGGACAGATTGAAGCTTTCTTT.